These 4 T cell receptor beta chains were all obtained from the same sample, sequenced in a study of T cell changes during pregnancy in multiple sclerosis. Method: immunoSEQ multiplex PCR; TCRdb's copy keeps in-frame clones and lacks some. The repertoire holds almost 50,000 clones, roughly 92% seen once, with approximately 0.41% in the top ten. Source: CD4+ T cells from peripheral blood mononuclear cells, taken in the second trimester of pregnancy. These receptors were taken from a female donor in good health, enrolled as a control in a pregnancy study.

The genes are TRBV4-1 and TRBJ1-4; D not certain. The CDR3 has 16 amino acids. Germline CDR1 MGHRA, CDR2 YSYEKL. V gave up 1 base and J gave up 7 bases, with 16 bases separating them. The CDR3 reads CASSQVGRQRGEKLFF. The CDR3 DNA reads as TGCGCCAGCAGCCAAGTGGGGAGACAACGGGGTGAAAAACTGTTTTTT.

The V gene is TRBV7-3, the J gene TRBJ1-1, with no clear D. There are 13 residues in the CDR3. The V gene's germline CDR1 is SGHTA and CDR2 FQGTGA. V gave up 6 bases and J gave up 1 base, with 9 bases separating them. For the CDR3, the DNA is TGTGCCAGCAGTTTGAGCGCGAACACTGAAGCTTTCTTT. Encoded protein: CASSLSANTEAFF. The entire variable domain, with the rest obtained from reference TRBV7-3 and TRBJ1-1, is as follows: GAGVSQTPSNKVTEKGKYVELRCDPISGHTALYWYRQSLGQGPEFLIYFQGTGAADDSGLPNDRFFAVRPEGSVSTLKIQRTERGDSAVYLCASSLSANTEAFFGQGTRLTVV.

The J gene is TRBJ2-2, the V gene TRBV10-3; 9 positions agree with TRBD1. Germline V CDR1 and CDR2: ENHRY, SYGVKD. V dropped 8 bases and J dropped 4; count of bases not matched to a gene: 5. The length of the CDR3 is 14 residues. This CDR3 reads CAIHRGQGTGELFF. In DNA, the CDR3 is TGTGCCATCCACAGGGGGCAGGGCACCGGGGAGCTGTTTTTT.

The chain has TRBV2 and TRBJ1-4; D call uncertain. Trimming shortened V by 2 bases and J by 11 bases, and 9 bases separated the two germline ends. There are 12 residues in the CDR3. Germline CDR1 reads SNHLY; CDR2 reads FYNNEI. The CDR3 DNA reads as TGTGCCAGCAGTGAATCCCACGGTAAACTGTTTTTT. Translating it yields CASSESHGKLFF.